These 3 T cell receptor beta chains share one sample of origin, sequenced in a study of OX40 agonist ivuxolimab in advanced cancers. The protocol was immunoSEQ multiplex PCR, while the TCRdb copy is restricted to in-frame clones and leaves out a portion. Here the sample spans about 62,000 clones, 70% to 90% being singletons. This specimen was CD4+ or CD8+ T cells sorted from blood, taken in a trial of the OX40 agonist ivuxolimab. All receptors derive from an adult with an advanced solid tumor such as melanoma, head and neck, liver or kidney cancer.

This clone was found a few times. The chain couples TRBV28 to TRBJ1-5, with 8 bases matching TRBD1. Germline trimming cut 6 bases from V and 1 base from J; bases unmatched to any gene: 5. Germline-derived CDR1 and CDR2 are MDHEN and SYDVKM. CDR3 length: 15 amino acids. The CDR3 nucleotides read TGTGCCAGCAGCAGGACAGGGACAAGCAATCAGCCCCAGCATTTT. It codes for CASSRTGTSNQPQHF.

The chain carries TRBV7-2 and TRBJ2-7; D is perhaps TRBD1 or TRBD2 (5 bases each). This CDR3 has 16 amino acids. Germline lookup yields CDR1 SGHTA and CDR2 FQGNSA. Trimming stripped 1 base from V and 1 base from J, with 14 bases between. The CDR3 protein is CASSLGGTVPSYEQYF. The CDR3 bases are TGTGCCAGCAGCTTAGGAGGGACCGTACCTTCCTACGAGCAGTACTTC.

This chain joins TRBV7-8 and TRBJ2-5; TRBD1 might be the D (6 bases). Germline V gives CDR1 SGHVS, CDR2 FQNEAQ. Trimming shortened V by 5 bases and J by 7 bases, and 14 bases separated the two germline ends. The CDR3 has 13 residues. This CDR3 reads CASSTRQEGTQYF. DNA of the CDR3: TGTGCCAGCAGCACCCGACAGGAAGGGACCCAGTACTTC.